The clone carrying this T cell receptor delta chain was detected only a few times. Its specificity is not known. There are 18 residues in the CDR3. The V gene lost 2 bases and the J gene lost 0 bases, with 19 bases spanning the gap. Germline lookup yields CDR1 TSWWSYY and CDR2 QGS. The template was reverse-transcribed extracted RNA. CDR3 amplicons came from multiplex PCR with pooled V-gene forward and constant-region reverse primers. TCRdb reapplied CATT to the multiplex PCR reads. The sample carries around 19,000 delta-chain clones, roughly 7.3% recorded once. Alphabeta T cells were depleted, then CD3+ Vdelta1+ Vdelta2- thymocytes were FACS-sorted. The data were obtained in a study of Vδ1+ human thymocytes. Study results and limitations: Thymic TRG and TRD repertoires appeared highly polyclonal, with Gaussian CDR3 length distributions. The authors advised highly purified populations and single-cell validation.

The rearrangement links TRDV1 to TRDJ1, with a tentative D call TRDD3 (6 bases). This receptor was obtained from a child under three years old who had congenital heart surgery. The sequencing sample was made of Vdelta1+ gamma-delta thymocytes from the thymus. As to subset: FACS-sorted CD3+ TCRalphabeta- TCRVdelta1+ TCRVdelta2- thymocytes. CDR3 bases: TGTGCTCTTGGGGAAAGCCTACTGGGTTTCAAGTACACCGATAAACTCATCTTT. Its translation is CALGESLLGFKYTDKLIF.